This is a list of T cell receptor beta chains from one sample in a study of T-cell memory formation after mild COVID-19. TCRdb used MiXCR to reprocess the 5' RACE reads, holding one entry per CDR3 protein. Here the sample spans 350,000 to 450,000 distinct CDR3 sequences, 20% being singletons. What was sequenced was PBMCs or a T cell subset sorted from them (not recorded which). The receptors were gathered from an adult woman who had mild COVID-19 (a few samples of this study predate the infection). Cell type and time point are not known. CDR3s include the opening cysteine and the closing phenylalanine or tryptophan. D genes are given only for firm matches. Clone sizes are given selectively: once, few, many, or a class where the clone is expanded.

size	D	V	J	DNA	CDR3
-	-	TRBV7-9	TRBJ2-1	TGTGCCACCCGACCGTTCGTGCAGTTCTTC	CATRPFVQFF
many	-	TRBV30	TRBJ1-2	TGTGCCTGGATTGACAGAGCGAACTATGGCTACACCTTC	CAWIDRANYGYTF
-	-	TRBV4-1	TRBJ2-7	TGCGCCAGCTACGAGCAGTACTTC	CASYEQYF
-	TRBD2	TRBV24-1	TRBJ2-3	TGTGCCACCAGTCCGACCGGGACTAGCGGGAGGTCTAGCACAGATACGCAGTATTTT	CATSPTGTSGRSSTDTQYF
few	TRBD1	TRBV12-3/TRBV12-4	TRBJ2-7	TGTGCCAGCAGGCGTGGTCGGACAGGGTGGGGGGTCTCCTACGAGCAGTACTTC	CASRRGRTGWGVSYEQYF
many	TRBD1	TRBV6-6	TRBJ2-3	TGTGCCAGCAGTTGGGGACAGAGCACAGATACGCAGTATTTT	CASSWGQSTDTQYF
-	-	TRBV6-2/TRBV6-3	TRBJ1-5	TGTGCCAGCGCCTACTACCGGGACGTGTATCAGCCCCAGCATTTT	CASAYYRDVYQPQHF
-	TRBD2	TRBV20-1	TRBJ2-3	TGCAGTGCTAGGGTAGCGGGAGGGCTCCGCACAGATACGCAGTATTTT	CSARVAGGLRTDTQYF
few	TRBD1	TRBV5-1	TRBJ2-7	TGCGCCAGCAGCGTGGCAGGGCAGGGGGCTGGCGAGCAGTACTTC	CASSVAGQGAGEQYF
-	-	TRBV7-2	TRBJ2-7	TGTGCCAGCAGCACATCCCCCGGGATCGGCTCCTACGAGCAGTACTTC	CASSTSPGIGSYEQYF
-	-	TRBV5-1	TRBJ1-1	TGCGCCAGCAGCTTGACAGGTCGGGACACTGAAGCTTTCTTT	CASSLTGRDTEAFF
-	-	TRBV6-1	TRBJ2-7	TGTGCCAGCAGTGCGACAGGCTCCTACGAGCAGTACTTC	CASSATGSYEQYF
-	-	TRBV7-2	TRBJ1-1	TGTGCCAGCAGCTTAAGTCTGAGCTTGAACACTGAAGCTTTCTTT	CASSLSLSLNTEAFF
-	TRBD2	TRBV20-1	TRBJ2-7	TGCAGTGCTCTCGGACTAGCGGGGGGTCGACCCTACGAGCAGTACTTC	CSALGLAGGRPYEQYF
-	-	TRBV27	TRBJ1-6	TGTGCCAGCAGAACAGACAGCAGGCATTCACCCCTCCACTTT	CASRTDSRHSPLHF
-	-	TRBV5-6	TRBJ2-5	TGTGCCAGCAGCCCTGGGACGCGGTTAGGGACCCAGTACTTC	CASSPGTRLGTQYF
-	TRBD1	TRBV28	TRBJ2-7	TGTGCCAGCAGTGAACAGGGGAATGAGCAGTACTTC	CASSEQGNEQYF
-	-	TRBV6-5	TRBJ1-1	TGTGCCAGCAGTTACTCTAGGGCCGCTGAAGCTTTCTTT	CASSYSRAAEAFF
-	TRBD1	TRBV6-5	TRBJ1-1	TGTGCCAGCAGGACACAGGGGGTGAACACTGAAGCTTTCTTT	CASRTQGVNTEAFF
few	-	TRBV5-1	TRBJ1-6	TGCGCCAGCAGCTTGGAGACCACCTATAATTCACCCCTCCACTTT	CASSLETTYNSPLHF
few	-	TRBV20-1	TRBJ2-1	TGCAGTGCTAGAGACCACGGGGCGCCCTACAATGAGCAGTTCTTC	CSARDHGAPYNEQFF
few	TRBD2	TRBV9	TRBJ2-5	TGTGCCAGCAGCGTGTATGCGGGGGGGCTCCAAGAGACCCAGTACTTC	CASSVYAGGLQETQYF
few	TRBD1	TRBV5-1	TRBJ2-7	TGCGCCAGCAGCCTGGGACAGGGGGACCCCTACGAGCAGTACTTC	CASSLGQGDPYEQYF
-	-	TRBV3-1	TRBJ2-3	TGTGCCAGCAGCCAAGATATTGGCAGGGGATTGCTTCGTAGCACAGATACGCAGTATTTT	CASSQDIGRGLLRSTDTQYF
-	-	TRBV14	TRBJ2-1	TGTGCCAGCAGCCAAGTTCAGGGCGGGGAGCAGTTCTTC	CASSQVQGGEQFF
-	-	TRBV5-4	TRBJ2-1	TGTGCCAGCCGTGACGGGCTGGACAATGAGCAGTTCTTC	CASRDGLDNEQFF
-	-	TRBV29-1	TRBJ1-3	TGCAGCCCCCAACGATGGGGGGCTCCGGCCCCCTCTGGAAACACCATATATTTT	CSPQRWGAPAPSGNTIYF
-	-	TRBV7-9	TRBJ2-7	TGTGCCAGCCAACTTAGGGGAGACTCACCTTACGAGCAGTACTTC	CASQLRGDSPYEQYF